This TCR beta chain is drawn from a study of OX40 agonist ivuxolimab in advanced cancers. Study information: The eligibility criteria allowed prior anti-PD-1, anti-PD-L1 or anti-CTLA-4 therapy, and roughly 39% had some.

Data came from immunoSEQ multiplex PCR; TCRdb stores just in-frame clones and leaves some out. The data show approximately 77,000 clones, 84% seen once. The germline V gene encodes CDR1 MDHEN and CDR2 SYDVKM. V was clipped by 6 bases and J by 6 bases; unmatched bases: 7. The length of the CDR3 is 14 residues. The starting material was CD4+ or CD8+ T cells sorted from blood, obtained in a trial of the OX40 agonist ivuxolimab. This clonotype was sampled from an adult with an advanced solid tumor such as melanoma, head and neck, liver or kidney cancer. V usage is TRBV28 and J usage is TRBJ1-4; 7 nucleotides match TRBD1. The CDR3 loop is CASSKRQGYEKLFF. The CDR3 nucleotides read TGTGCCAGCAGCAAGCGACAGGGCTATGAAAAACTGTTTTTT. Drawing the rest from reference TRBV28 and TRBJ1-4, the complete variable domain is DVKVTQSSRYLVKRTGEKVFLECVQDMDHENMFWYRQDPGLGLRLIYFSYDVKMKEKGDIPEGYSVSREKKERFSLILESASTNQTSMYLCASSKRQGYEKLFFGSGTQLSVL.